The next 27 T cell receptor beta chains were all read from a single sample in a study of blood T cell repertoires in COVID-19. Profiling relied on immunoSEQ multiplex PCR, and the TCRdb table lists in-frame clones only, not all of them. The sample consists of roughly 400,000 clones, 89% of them appearing once. The sequencing sample was made of PBMCs or T cells enriched from blood (not recorded which). Every receptor here comes from a woman aged 25 to 39 who had recovered from COVID-19.

The genes are TRBV6-2 or TRBV6-3 and TRBJ1-5, with D perhaps matching TRBD1 (5 bases). Trimming removed 4 bases from V and 0 bases from J, with 13 bases in between. CDR1 is MNHEY and CDR2 is SVGEGT in the germline V gene. The CDR3 is 16 residues long. CDR3 DNA: TGTGCCAGCAGTTTAGAACAGGTTTATAGCAATCAGCCCCAGCATTTT. This translates into CASSLEQVYSNQPQHF.

This chain joins TRBV28 and TRBJ1-2, with 8 bases aligning to TRBD1. Germline-derived CDR1 and CDR2 are MDHEN and SYDVKM. The CDR3 runs to 15 residues. V was pared by 8 bases and J by 7 bases, with 15 bases of the junction left unmatched. CDR3 sequence (DNA): TGTGCCAGCTCCAACCGACCGACAGGGGAAGGTGGCTACACCTTC. This gives the protein CASSNRPTGEGGYTF.

This chain links TRBV15 with TRBJ1-5; weak D call: TRBD1 (5 bases). Germline V CDR1 and CDR2: LNHNV, YYDKDF (reference sequence). V was trimmed by 1 base and J by 7 bases, leaving 17 bases between them. This CDR3 is 16 amino acids long. The CDR3 is CATSRVRVSLGQPQHF. The CDR3 DNA sequence: TGTGCCACCAGCAGAGTCAGGGTTTCTCTGGGGCAGCCCCAGCATTTT.

V gene TRBV7-3 combines with J gene TRBJ2-3; 7 nucleotides line up with TRBD2. Germline V CDR1 and CDR2: SGHTA, FQGTGA. V lost 2 bases, J lost 6 bases, and 5 bases stayed unmatched. The CDR3 is 14 residues long. The CDR3 bases are TGTGCCAGCAGCTTACGGGAGGCAGGGGATACGCAGTATTTT. It is translated as CASSLREAGDTQYF. The full variable domain, completed using reference TRBV7-3 and TRBJ2-3, is GAGVSQTPSNKVTEKGKYVELRCDPISGHTALYWYRQSLGQGPEFLIYFQGTGAADDSGLPNDRFFAVRPEGSVSTLKIQRTERGDSAVYLCASSLREAGDTQYFGPGTRLTVL.

CDR3 sequence reads: CASSSTGGIHEQYF. Here the CDR3 DNA reads TGTGCCAGCAGCTCGACAGGGGGGATACACGAGCAGTACTTC. This chain links TRBV7-2 with TRBJ2-7; 9 nucleotides match TRBD1. Germline V gene lookup returns CDR1 SGHTA and CDR2 FQGNSA. V was clipped by 4 bases and J by 5 bases; unmatched bases: 6. The CDR3 length is 14 residues.

The rearrangement links TRBV27 to TRBJ2-7; tentatively, D is TRBD1 (6 bases). Per germline, CDR1 MNHEY and CDR2 SMNVEV (reference sequence). The CDR3 is 13 amino acids. V was clipped by 2 bases and J by 4 bases, with 9 bases between them. The CDR3 here is CASSLGQPYEQYF. The CDR3 DNA follows: TGTGCCAGCAGTTTAGGACAGCCTTACGAGCAGTACTTC.

This chain uses TRBV30 with TRBJ2-2, with D tentatively TRBD1 (6 bases). Per the germline V gene, CDR1 is GTSNPN and CDR2 is SVGIG (reference sequence). This CDR3 is built from 14 residues. Trimming left V 4 bases short and J 2 bases short, with 11 bases between. This CDR3 reads CAWKQGPNTGELFF. In DNA, the CDR3 is TGTGCCTGGAAACAGGGCCCAAACACCGGGGAGCTGTTTTTT.

The chain employs TRBV6-2 or TRBV6-3 and TRBJ1-2; the D gene is possibly TRBD1 (5 bases). V was trimmed by 4 bases and J by 5 bases, leaving 11 bases between them. CDR3 length equals 13 residues. Germline V gives CDR1 MNHEY, CDR2 SVGEGT. CDR3 in DNA: TGTGCCAGCAGTTTGACAGAGACGTATGGCTACACCTTC. Protein sequence: CASSLTETYGYTF.

The chain is built from TRBV28 and TRBJ1-2; D remains ambiguous. The germline V and J ends were trimmed by 5 bases and 4 bases, with 20 bases remaining between them. Germline CDR1 reads MDHEN; CDR2 reads SYDVKM. The CDR3 length is 16 residues. The CDR3 DNA follows: TGTGCCAGCAGTACGATCCTCGGTTTAATCGGCTATGGCTACACCTTC. It encodes CASSTILGLIGYGYTF.

This chain links TRBV6-5 with TRBJ1-5, with TRBD1 as a possible D gene (6 bases). CDR3 length: 13 amino acids. CDR1 is MNHEY, CDR2 SVGAGI, per germline. The germline V and J ends were trimmed by 4 bases and 6 bases, with 10 bases remaining between them. The CDR3 DNA reads TGTGCCAGCAGTTGGACAGAAAGTCAGCCCCAGCATTTT. Amino acid sequence: CASSWTESQPQHF.

The CDR3 is CASSLVGFGQGTPYEQYF. The CDR3 bases are TGCGCCAGCAGCTTGGTTGGGTTTGGGCAGGGGACGCCCTACGAGCAGTACTTC. The chain has TRBV5-1 and TRBJ2-7, with D tentatively TRBD1 (6 bases). The CDR3 is made up of 18 amino acids. V was cut by 0 bases and J by 2 bases, with 21 bases left in between. From germline, CDR1 is SGHRS and CDR2 YFSETQ.

The rearrangement joins TRBV7-9 to TRBJ2-5; 9 nucleotides match TRBD1. The CDR3 covers 16 residues. V lost 0 bases, J lost 4 bases, and 6 bases stayed unmatched. Germline CDR1 and CDR2: SEHNR and FQNEAQ (reference sequence). CDR3 DNA sequence: TGTGCCAGCAGCTTAGCCGCACAGGGGGCAGGAGAGACCCAGTACTTC. Its translation: CASSLAAQGAGETQYF. Drawing the rest from reference TRBV7-9 and TRBJ2-5, the complete variable domain is DTGVSQNPRHKITKRGQNVTFRCDPISEHNRLYWYRQTLGQGPEFLTYFQNEAQLEKSRLLSDRFSAERPKGSFSTLEIQRTEQGDSAMYLCASSLAAQGAGETQYFGPGTRLLVL.

This clone was detected only once. The gene calls are TRBV28 and TRBJ2-7; the match to TRBD1 covers 10 bases. V lost 5 bases to trimming and J lost 2 bases; unmatched junction nucleotides: 15. CDR3 length: 18 amino acids. Germline CDR1 and CDR2: MDHEN and SYDVKM. The CDR3 DNA reads as TGTGCCAGCAGTACCCCTATAAGCCGGGACAGGGGAGCCTACGAGCAGTACTTC. Amino acids: CASSTPISRDRGAYEQYF.

The J gene is TRBJ2-1, the V gene TRBV9, with 10 bases that match TRBD1. CDR1 SGDLS and CDR2 YYNGEE come from the germline V gene. V dropped 4 bases and J dropped 4; count of bases not matched to a gene: 11. This CDR3 contains 17 residues. CDR3 in DNA: TGTGCCAGCAGCCCACGGACAGGGGGGGTAGGGTACAATGAGCAGTTCTTC. Its translation: CASSPRTGGVGYNEQFF.

CDR3 bases: TGTGCCAGCAGAGAACAGGGGGTCTATGGCTACACCTTC. Residues: CASREQGVYGYTF. V usage is TRBV28 and J usage is TRBJ1-2, with 8 bases that match TRBD1. Germline values: CDR1 MDHEN, CDR2 SYDVKM. CDR3 length: 13 amino acids. With 6 bases clipped from V and 4 bases from J, the junction kept 4 bases outside the gene matches.

The CDR3 spells CASSQERGSYGYTF. In DNA form, the CDR3 reads TGTGCCAGCAGCCAAGAACGGGGTAGCTATGGCTACACCTTC. The chain recombines TRBV3-1 (or the pseudogene TRBV3-2) with TRBJ1-2, with unresolved D. Germline-derived CDR1 and CDR2 are LGHDT and YNNKEL (reference sequence). CDR3 length: 14 residues. V was pared by 0 bases and J by 4 bases, with 9 bases between.

This chain links TRBV3-1 (or the pseudogene TRBV3-2) with TRBJ1-6; the D is unclear. The CDR3 sequence is 15 residues long. Between the trimmed V and J ends, which lost 0 bases and 3 bases, there was a span of 6 bases. The V gene's germline CDR1 is LGHDT and CDR2 YNNKEL (reference sequence). CDR3 sequence: CASSQDRVYNSPLHF. CDR3 nucleotide sequence: TGTGCCAGCAGCCAAGACCGGGTCTATAATTCACCCCTCCACTTT.

The chain links TRBV19 to TRBJ1-2; D is perhaps TRBD1 (5 bases). Germline CDR1 and CDR2: LNHDA and SQIVND (reference sequence). Between the trimmed V and J ends, which lost 4 bases and 7 bases, there was a span of 19 bases. There are 15 residues in the CDR3. CDR3 in amino acids: CASSTPPSGLFGYTF. The CDR3 DNA sequence: TGTGCCAGTAGTACCCCCCCCTCAGGGTTGTTTGGCTACACCTTC. The full variable domain, rest sourced from reference TRBV19 and TRBJ1-2, is DGGITQSPKYLFRKEGQNVTLSCEQNLNHDAMYWYRQDPGQGLRLIYYSQIVNDFQKGDIAEGYSVSREKKESFPLTVTSAQKNPTAFYLCASSTPPSGLFGYTFGSGTRLTVV.

The V gene is TRBV11-3, the J gene TRBJ2-3; D uncertain. This CDR3 region has 15 residues. Germline V gene data show CDR1 as SGHNT and CDR2 as YENEEA. Trimming stripped 1 base from V and 12 bases from J, with 20 bases between. Here the CDR3 DNA reads TGTGCCAGCAGCTTAGTTGTCCCAAGAGATACTCTCCAGTATTTT. Protein sequence: CASSLVVPRDTLQYF. The whole variable domain, remainder taken from reference TRBV11-3 and TRBJ2-3, is EAGVVQSPRYKIIEKKQPVAFWCNPISGHNTLYWYLQNLGQGPELLIRYENEEAVDDSQLPKDRFSAERLKGVDSTLKIQPAELGDSAVYLCASSLVVPRDTLQYFGPGTRLTVL.

The chain is built from TRBV10-2 and TRBJ2-7; 9 positions agree with TRBD2. Looked up from germline, CDR1 is WSHSY and CDR2 is SAAADI. Trimming took 10 bases from V and 0 from J; bases not matched to a gene: 4. CDR3 length: 13 residues. CDR3 DNA: TGCGCCATCTTAGCGGGAGACTCCTACGAGCAGTACTTC. This translates into CAILAGDSYEQYF.

The genes are TRBV2 and TRBJ1-1; a weak D match, TRBD1 (6 bases). V lost 3 bases to trimming and J lost 3 bases, with 20 bases between them. This CDR3 has 17 amino acids. Germline values: CDR1 SNHLY, CDR2 FYNNEI. This CDR3 is CASSDNQVTGIYTEAFF. CDR3 nucleotides: TGTGCCAGCAGTGACAACCAAGTCACAGGGATCTACACTGAAGCTTTCTTT.

The rearrangement uses TRBV28 and TRBJ2-7; 9 nucleotides line up with TRBD2. The germline gives CDR1 MDHEN, CDR2 SYDVKM. Losses at the gene ends were 2 bases for V and 0 bases for J; bases not matched to a gene: 2. This CDR3 is built from 15 residues. For the CDR3, the DNA is TGTGCCAGCAGTTTAGCGGGAGGGCCCTCCTACGAGCAGTACTTC. Translating gives CASSLAGGPSYEQYF.

The chain uses TRBV5-1 and TRBJ1-1, with 9 bases that match TRBD1. The CDR3 has 15 amino acids. V trimming: 4 bases; J trimming: 5 bases; junction bases outside the gene matches: 9. Germline assignment: CDR1 SGHRS and CDR2 YFSETQ. CDR3 loop: CASSPLVGTGTEAFF. The CDR3 nucleotides read TGCGCCAGCAGCCCTCTTGTTGGGACAGGGACTGAAGCTTTCTTT.

The chain uses TRBV2 and TRBJ2-7, with D tentatively TRBD2 (6 bases). This CDR3 has 13 residues. Germline V lookup: CDR1 SNHLY, CDR2 FYNNEI. V was shortened by 6 bases and J by 2 bases, with 11 bases between the two germline ends. The CDR3 loop is CASRPGLPYEQYF. The CDR3 nucleotides read TGTGCCAGCAGGCCGGGACTCCCCTACGAGCAGTACTTC.

The rearrangement joins TRBV4-3 to TRBJ2-7; D is unclear. The CDR3 has 12 residues. Trimming removed 1 base at V and 6 bases at J, with 7 bases between. Germline-derived CDR1 and CDR2 are LGHNA and YSLEER. The CDR3 spells CASSQVPGEQYF. CDR3 sequence (DNA): TGCGCCAGCAGCCAAGTACCCGGCGAGCAGTACTTC.

This rearrangement joins TRBV11-2 to TRBJ2-7; 11 bases are shared with TRBD2. Germline CDR1 and CDR2: SGHAT and FQNNGV. V dropped 5 bases and J dropped 0; count of bases not matched to a gene: 9. CDR3 length: 17 amino acids. CDR3 region: CASSLTFTSGSSYEQYF. The CDR3 DNA is TGTGCCAGCAGCCTCACGTTCACTAGCGGGAGCTCCTACGAGCAGTACTTC.

The chain links TRBV4-1 to TRBJ2-7, with TRBD2 identical over 10 bases. With V trimmed by 2 bases and J by 4 bases, 14 bases remained unmatched. Germline CDR1 reads MGHRA; CDR2 reads YSYEKL. CDR3 length: 18 residues. The CDR3 bases are TGCGCCAGCAGCCAATCAATCCTAAGCGGGAGGGCCGGGTACGAGCAGTACTTC. It specifies CASSQSILSGRAGYEQYF.